This TCR beta chain was profiled in a study of T-cell reconstitution after alpha-beta-depleted transplantation in children. Construction of the TCRbeta library involved unique molecular identifiers. TCRdb reprocessed the PCR reads with MiXCR, giving one entry per CDR3 protein. This sample has 100,000 or so distinct CDR3 sequences, with 20% to 30% found just once. Notes on the study in general: Surviving recipient T cells and thymic progenitors underlay high day-60 TCRbeta diversity in some patients. When one year had passed after transplant, most T-cell counts and diversity came from newly produced T cells.

This clonotype was detected only a few times. Its antigen is not known. The sample consisted of PBMCs, taken before TCRalphabeta/CD19-depleted stem cell transplant. This TCR was sampled from a boy aged 2-15 years with acute lymphoblastic leukemia, due to receive a stem cell transplant.

As DNA, the CDR3 is TGTGCCAGCAGCGCCACAGGACCGGAGACCCAGTACTTC. Protein: CASSATGPETQYF. This chain joins TRBV9 and TRBJ2-5; the D gene is possibly TRBD1 (5 bases). Trimming removed 3 bases at V and 5 bases at J, with 11 bases between. Per germline, CDR1 SGDLS and CDR2 YYNGEE. This CDR3 is 13 amino acids long.